The sequence of this T cell receptor beta chain was determined in a study of siplizumab effects on memory and regulatory T cells. Roughly 10^5 TCR templates were assayed per sample. Generated by immunoSEQ multiplex PCR, the TCRdb table keeps only in-frame clones and is missing some. The table has 55,000 to 70,000 clones, more than 80% seen once. Trimming at V came to 6 bases and at J to 0 bases, leaving 4 bases not matched to a gene. Germline V lookup: CDR1 MNHNY, CDR2 SVGAGI (reference sequence). This CDR3 comprises 15 residues. This chain connects TRBV6-6 to TRBJ1-4; 7 nucleotides align to TRBD1. The sample was CD8+ T cells sorted from blood. This receptor was taken from a human donor in good health. The CDR3 sequence: CASSSTGPTNEKLFF. The CDR3 DNA reads as TGTGCCAGCAGCTCGACAGGGCCAACTAATGAAAAACTGTTTTTT.